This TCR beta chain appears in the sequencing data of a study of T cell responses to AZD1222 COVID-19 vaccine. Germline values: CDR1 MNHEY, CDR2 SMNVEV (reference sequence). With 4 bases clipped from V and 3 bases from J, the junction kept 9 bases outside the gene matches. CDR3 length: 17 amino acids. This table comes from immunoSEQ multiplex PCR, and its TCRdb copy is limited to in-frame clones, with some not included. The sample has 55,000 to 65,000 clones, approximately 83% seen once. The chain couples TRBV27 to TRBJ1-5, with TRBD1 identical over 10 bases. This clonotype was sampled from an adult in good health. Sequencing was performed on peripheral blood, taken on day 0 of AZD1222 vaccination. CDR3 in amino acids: CASSSLGTGAPNQPQHF. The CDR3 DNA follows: TGTGCCAGCAGTTCCCTCGGGACAGGGGCACCCAATCAGCCCCAGCATTTT.